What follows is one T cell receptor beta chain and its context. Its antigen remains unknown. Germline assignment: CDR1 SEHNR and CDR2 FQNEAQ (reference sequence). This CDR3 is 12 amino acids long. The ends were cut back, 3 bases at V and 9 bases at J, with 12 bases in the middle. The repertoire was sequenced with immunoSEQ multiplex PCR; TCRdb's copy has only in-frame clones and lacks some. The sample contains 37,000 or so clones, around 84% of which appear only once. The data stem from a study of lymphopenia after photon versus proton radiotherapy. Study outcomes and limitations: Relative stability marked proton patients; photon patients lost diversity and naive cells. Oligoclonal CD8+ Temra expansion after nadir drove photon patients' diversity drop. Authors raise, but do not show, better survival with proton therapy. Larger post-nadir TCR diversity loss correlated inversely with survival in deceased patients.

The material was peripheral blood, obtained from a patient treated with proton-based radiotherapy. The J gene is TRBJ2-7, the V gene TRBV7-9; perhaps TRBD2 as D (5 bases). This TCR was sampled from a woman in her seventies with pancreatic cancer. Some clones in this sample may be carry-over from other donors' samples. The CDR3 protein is CASSFRESGQYF. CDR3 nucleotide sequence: TGTGCCAGCAGCTTTAGGGAAAGCGGGCAGTACTTC.